A selection of T cell receptor beta chains follows, all from one sample in a study of CD8+CD57+ T cells in acquired aplastic anemia. TCRdb independently ran MiXCR on the reads; one entry per CDR3 protein. The sample lists 150,000 to 200,000 distinct CDR3 sequences; roughly 64% were seen once. Specimen: sorted CD4+, CD8+, or CD8+CD57+ T cells (not recorded which) from PBMCs. These receptors were taken from a human donor with severe aplastic anemia or a healthy control (not recorded which). Each CDR3 is given with its conserved first and last residue.

v_call cdr3_aa
TRBV20-1 CSARESSGGTDTQYF
TRBV2 CASSEGSNEQFF
TRBV7-9 CASSPGTEGNTGELFF
TRBV5-1 CTSSLAVPADEQYF
TRBV6-1 CASSESRTSARVEEQYF
TRBV9 CASSVVIDSYEQYF
TRBV29-1 CSVELWGADGYTF
TRBV5-1 CASSLSGGGQYF
TRBV12-3/TRBV12-4 CASMKDPPGYTF
TRBV5-8 CASSLWVQETQYF
TRBV7-9 CASSSTGTEETQYF
TRBV7-2 CASSRQDGSINAGELFF
TRBV12-5 CASADFSSTDTQYF
TRBV29-1 CSVSGQMNTEAFF
TRBV29-1 CSVASSGNNEQFF
TRBV12-3/TRBV12-4 CASRATSTDTQYF
TRBV19 CASSIGRGGLIGAFF
TRBV5-6 CASSLVGLGTDTQYF
TRBV2 CASSPAYGADQETQYF
TRBV5-4 CASSTGGQGWNEQYF
TRBV20-1 CSASQRIFDETQYF
TRBV20-1 CSARDRGAGGPGSEQYF
TRBV7-3 CASSFRVPHIGELFF
TRBV19 CASSTRTDNSPLHF
TRBV6-2/TRBV6-3 CASSQLAGETDTQYF
TRBV20-1 CSAREMNTGELFF
TRBV12-3/TRBV12-4 CASSFPGDSSYNEQFF
TRBV24-1 CATSDRDRVAGYTF
TRBV7-6 CASSLIPSGSNEQYF